The clone carrying this T cell receptor (beta chain) was observed at least ten times. Its antigen is still unknown. These data are taken from a study of identical twins. Study observations and caveats: There were fewer insertions in abundant cord blood beta clonotypes, but memory repertoires showed no such pattern.

TCRdb reprocessed the 5' RACE reads via MiXCR and lists one record per CDR3 protein. The sample contains 260,000 or so distinct CDR3 sequences, 7.5% of which appear only once. This CDR3 has 17 residues. V was clipped by 3 bases and J by 1 base; unmatched bases: 7. Germline CDR1 is MGHRA and CDR2 is YSYEKL. These records were also assigned to another study, of yellow fever vaccine responses in identical twins.

Sequenced material: CD8+ T cells sorted from blood. The TCR originated in a woman aged 18-35 years in good health. V gene TRBV4-1 combines with J gene TRBJ2-2, with 8 bases aligning to TRBD2. CDR3 sequence: CASSQEGGLGNTGELFF. CDR3 in DNA: TGCGCCAGCAGCCAGGAGGGGGGACTAGGGAACACCGGGGAGCTGTTTTTT.